These T cell receptor beta chains were read from a single sample in a study of blood T cells in healthy people across ages. TCRdb used MiXCR to reprocess the 5' RACE reads, holding one entry per CDR3 protein. In the table there are around 650,000 distinct CDR3 sequences, approximately 40% of which are singletons. Material for sequencing was blood. These receptors all stem from a man at least 80 years old in good health. The CDR3 runs from the conserved cysteine through the conserved F or W. Each record gives: J gene, V gene, D gene, clone size, CDR3 DNA, CDR3 protein. The D gene is left open where the match is weak. Size is omitted from some rows. Given values are once, few, many or a class for expanded clones.

TRBJ2-3 | TRBV7-9 | TRBD1 | . | TGTGCCAGCAGCTACAGGACAGGGTCGGGGACAGATACGCAGTATTTT | CASSYRTGSGTDTQYF
TRBJ2-7 | TRBV19 | TRBD2 | once | TGTGCCAGTAGTATAGCTTTCCGGACTAGCGGGGGGAACGAGCAGTACTTC | CASSIAFRTSGGNEQYF
TRBJ2-5 | TRBV3-1 | . | . | TGTGCCAGCAGCCTAACGGTTAGGGTAAATGAGCAGTACTTC | CASSLTVRVNEQYF
TRBJ1-6 | TRBV2 | . | . | TGTGCCAGCAGTCAAAACGGCGGAAATTCACCCCTCCACTTT | CASSQNGGNSPLHF
TRBJ1-1 | TRBV5-6 | TRBD1 | . | TGTGCCAGCAGCTCCCGGGACAGGGGGCTTAGGACTGAAGCTTTCTTT | CASSSRDRGLRTEAFF
TRBJ2-1 | TRBV28 | TRBD2 | few | TGTGCCAGCAGAAGTGCGGGCGGGAGGGCCGGATCTTACAATGAGCAGTTCTTC | CASRSAGGRAGSYNEQFF
TRBJ1-2 | TRBV4-3 | . | . | TGCGCCAGCAGCCAAGGTTCCAGGGGCACCTATGGCTACACCTTC | CASSQGSRGTYGYTF
TRBJ2-3 | TRBV20-1 | . | few | TGCAGTGCTAGAGATGGGGCTAGCGAGCAGTATTTT | CSARDGASEQYF
TRBJ2-5 | TRBV18 | . | few | TGTGCCAGCTCACTTAGGACAGAAGAGACCCAGTACTTC | CASSLRTEETQYF
TRBJ1-2 | TRBV6-2/TRBV6-3 | . | few | TGCGCCAGCAGCGACGGCCGCGACCTCTATGGCTACACCTTC | CASSDGRDLYGYTF
TRBJ2-2 | TRBV12-3/TRBV12-4 | . | few | TGTGCCAGCGGGTGGACGGTGAACACCGGGGAGCTGTTTTTT | CASGWTVNTGELFF
TRBJ2-3 | TRBV7-2 | TRBD2 | . | TGTGCCAGCAGCCCACTAGCGGGCTTCTATACGCAGTATTTT | CASSPLAGFYTQYF
TRBJ2-1 | TRBV7-2 | TRBD1 | . | TGTGCCAGCAGCCGGCTAATATCAACAGGGGTTGCGGGCAATGAGCAGTTCTTC | CASSRLISTGVAGNEQFF
TRBJ2-1 | TRBV20-1 | . | few | TGCAGTGCTAGTTTTCTCAATGAGCAGTTCTTC | CSASFLNEQFF
TRBJ2-7 | TRBV5-1 | . | many | TGTGCCAGCAGCTTAAGTGGGGAGCAGTACTTC | CASSLSGEQYF
TRBJ2-3 | TRBV28 | TRBD2 | . | TGTGCCAGCAGCAGAGCGGGAGCTAGCACAGATACGCAGTATTTT | CASSRAGASTDTQYF
TRBJ2-2 | TRBV20-1 | . | . | TGCAGTGCTAGACAAACTAACACCGGGGAGCTGTTTTTT | CSARQTNTGELFF
TRBJ1-6 | TRBV4-3 | . | few | TGCGCCAGCAGCCCCCGGGCCGGGACTCGGGATTCACCCCCCCACTTT | CASSPRAGTRDSPPHF
TRBJ2-7 | TRBV6-2/TRBV6-3 | . | . | TGTGCCACCGACAACCCGGCCTACAATGAGCAGTACTTC | CATDNPAYNEQYF
TRBJ2-5 | TRBV4-3 | . | . | TGCGCCAGCAGCCAGAGTGGACGGTCGGCCCAGTACTTC | CASSQSGRSAQYF
TRBJ2-4 | TRBV7-2 | . | . | TGTGCCAGCAGCTTGAACTCACCGACAGCCAAAAACATTCAGTACTTC | CASSLNSPTAKNIQYF
TRBJ2-3 | TRBV4-3 | TRBD1 | . | TGCGCCAGCAGCCAAGGGGGAGCAGGGGGCATAACAGATACGCAGTATTTT | CASSQGGAGGITDTQYF
TRBJ2-7 | TRBV6-5 | . | . | TGTGCCAGCAGTTACTCGGCAGGGAGCTCCTACGAGCAGTACTTC | CASSYSAGSSYEQYF
TRBJ2-2 | TRBV9 | TRBD2 | few | TGTGCCAGCAGCGTAGACCCCGCGGGGGGCAGCACCGGGGAGCTGTTTTTT | CASSVDPAGGSTGELFF
TRBJ2-3 | TRBV6-1 | TRBD1 | . | TGTGCCAGCAGCACTGACAGGGGGTCGGCAGATACGCAGTATTTT | CASSTDRGSADTQYF
TRBJ2-4 | TRBV28 | TRBD1 | . | TGTGCCAGCAGTTTTATCGGTGGGACAGGGGATGACATTCAGTACTTC | CASSFIGGTGDDIQYF
TRBJ1-5 | TRBV20-1 | . | . | TGCAGTGCTAGGGGCAGCCTCAATCAGCCCCAGCATTTT | CSARGSLNQPQHF
TRBJ2-3 | TRBV7-2 | TRBD2 | few | TGTGCCAGCAGCACTATATCGGGACTCTCGGGAGGAGATACGCAGTATTTT | CASSTISGLSGGDTQYF
TRBJ1-2 | TRBV30 | . | few | TGTGCCTGGAGTGGCCCGGGCTTTAGCTATGGCTACACCTTC | CAWSGPGFSYGYTF
TRBJ2-5 | TRBV20-1 | . | . | TGCAGTGCTCCCAGAGGGCCAGGCGAGGCGAGGGGGACCCAGTACTTC | CSAPRGPGEARGTQYF
TRBJ2-7 | TRBV6-2/TRBV6-3 | . | . | TGTGCCAGCAGTATCGGATACGAGCAGTACTTC | CASSIGYEQYF
TRBJ2-4 | TRBV29-1 | . | few | TGCAGCGTTGTAGAGCGGGTCACGTCCAAAAACATTCAGTACTTC | CSVVERVTSKNIQYF
TRBJ2-5 | TRBV10-2 | . | . | TGCGCCAGCAGTGAGGAGAAGCAGACCCAGTACTTC | CASSEEKQTQYF
TRBJ1-2 | TRBV29-1 | . | few | TGCAGCGTTGATTGGGACCGAGGGTTCTATGGCTACACCTTC | CSVDWDRGFYGYTF
TRBJ1-4 | TRBV28 | . | . | TGTGCCAGCAGTCCCCAGATGACTGCAGCAACTAATGAAAAACTGTTTTTT | CASSPQMTAATNEKLFF
TRBJ2-5 | TRBV7-2 | TRBD2 | . | TGTGCCAGCAGCCCACTAGCGGGAGGGCCCGGAGAGACCCAGTACTTC | CASSPLAGGPGETQYF
TRBJ2-3 | TRBV7-9 | . | few | TGTGCCAGCACTCCCATAGGGAGAACGACAGATACGCAGTATTTT | CASTPIGRTTDTQYF
TRBJ2-3 | TRBV7-9 | . | few | TGTGCCAGCAGCTCGGGACGGCCAAAGAGGACAGATACGCAGTATTTT | CASSSGRPKRTDTQYF
TRBJ2-7 | TRBV27 | . | . | TGTGCCAGCAGTTTTTCTAGCGAACCCTACGAGCAGTACTTC | CASSFSSEPYEQYF